What follows is one TCR beta chain and its context. The target of this receptor is not known. No much larger clone exists at a distance of one base, and base qualities are not known. Distinct nucleotide sequences in the sample also encode this CDR3. These data originate in a study of shared clonotypes between healthy human individuals (dated by TCRdb to about 2020). For the study in its entirety: A few men and a couple of women, aged 18 to 49 years, made up the cohort. For each donor, CD4 naive and CD4 memory were each given three plates, CD8 naive was given two plates, and CD8 memory was given one plate. Blood TCR repertoires of a handful of healthy adults were deeply sequenced to estimate repertoire size and the extent of clonotype sharing between individuals. Libraries were prepared and TCR repertoires were sequenced by different laboratories using diverse techniques, in order to increase sequencing depth and limit assay-specific biases. Leukapheresis yielded between about 0.9 and 9 billion PBMCs per donor.

General conclusions and limits of the study: Even with the large sequencing depth, rarefaction of the sorted-subset datasets indicated that sequencing was incomplete. Naive subsets generally had larger estimated clonotype richness than memory subsets. Higher generation probabilities were observed for clonotypes shared by all four sorted-subset donors than for non-shared clonotypes. Sampling was restricted to blood, and TCR repertoires in tissues likely differ from the TCR repertoires found in blood. Pairwise subsampling led to the expectation that sequencing depth would affect the degree of clonotype sharing among donors. Approximately 5% of naive CD4, roughly 3.6% of naive CD8, roughly 2.4% of memory CD4, and about 0.4% of memory CD8 clonotypes were shared across several donors. The genetic and exposure-history diversity represented was limited by the small number of donors.

TCR CDR3 regions were amplified from genomic DNA by multiplex PCR using the deep immunoSEQ assay. For each cell subset, the extracted genomic DNA was distributed evenly across all wells of several immunoSEQ 96-well plates, and each plate served as one replicate. For sorted subsets, each replicate PCR was loaded with roughly 200 ng genomic DNA, equivalent to 30,000 or so T cell genomes. Purified libraries were quantified with a Qubit 3.0 fluorometer, sized on a Bioanalyzer 2100, and re-quantified with the KAPA Library Quantification kit. Every immunoSEQ 96-well plate was sequenced on a separate single-read 150-cycle Illumina NextSeq 550 flow cell. Concerning the study's data processing: Because the immunoSEQ output held only junctional sequences and lacked quality scores, the filtering could not match the filtering applied to full-length reads. Sequences were annotated with PyIR, a Python wrapper for IgBLAST v1.9, and V/J genes and CDR3 were assigned using IMGT germline references. Reads were filtered out if the reads had weak V/J assignments (E-value above 1e-6), no CDR3, stop codons, out-of-frame junctions, or ambiguous translated residues. A V3J clonotype was defined by an identical inferred V gene, J gene, and CDR3 amino acid sequence. Percentage overlap between repertoires was calculated by dividing the number of shared unique clonotypes by the size of the smaller repertoire. Richness of each repertoire was evaluated using RTK rarefaction, the Chao1 estimator, and Recon v2.1 estimates of unobserved clonotypes. Generation probabilities were computed with OLGA for all TCRbeta clonotypes obtained by the gDNA method from a few donors. TCRdb holds this immuneACCESS table with in-frame rearrangements only. Some clones are missing; in checked studies, unresolved V genes explain under half, and the rest has no known cause. That table supplies the V and J calls and clone size; D and trimming were determined from the DNA. This sample has approximately 98,000 clones in its table, and 68% of those were observed once. The biggest ten clones account for around 24% of the sample.

Healthy HIV-negative adults with no recently reported acute infections or vaccinations were included as donors. All donors were Caucasian adults living in Nashville, Tennessee, USA. CD8 memory samples combined magnetically selected CD45RO+ cells with CCR7-negative CD45RA+ effector memory (TemRA) cells. After blood collection by leukapheresis, PBMCs were isolated using Ficoll-Histopaque density gradient centrifugation and then cryopreserved in the vapor phase of liquid nitrogen. Analytical flow cytometry was used to check the purity and quantity of each magnetically sorted T cell population. Each sorted fraction had its genomic DNA isolated and then quantified by UV absorbance on a Nanodrop 2000c. The CDR3 has 15 amino acids, counting the end cysteine and phenylalanine. CDR3 DNA is the only sequence kept; it has 45 bases, read in frame from the first base. Compared with germline, V lacks 1 base and J lacks 7 bases; bases without a gene match: 4. CDR1 and CDR2 were assigned from the germline V gene as SNHLY and FYNNEI.

This sequence was found in a woman in her twenties or thirties in good health. The chain employs TRBV2 and TRBJ1-5; 10 junctional bases match TRBD1. The sequenced sample consisted of memory CD8+ T cells sorted from blood. The intended sense of this specimen's cell subset or site label: CD45RO+ cells pooled with CCR7-negative TemRA cells. CDR3 protein: CASSEEGQGQQPQHF. The DNA sequence is TGTGCCAGCAGTGAAGAGGGACAGGGGCAGCAGCCCCAGCATTTT.